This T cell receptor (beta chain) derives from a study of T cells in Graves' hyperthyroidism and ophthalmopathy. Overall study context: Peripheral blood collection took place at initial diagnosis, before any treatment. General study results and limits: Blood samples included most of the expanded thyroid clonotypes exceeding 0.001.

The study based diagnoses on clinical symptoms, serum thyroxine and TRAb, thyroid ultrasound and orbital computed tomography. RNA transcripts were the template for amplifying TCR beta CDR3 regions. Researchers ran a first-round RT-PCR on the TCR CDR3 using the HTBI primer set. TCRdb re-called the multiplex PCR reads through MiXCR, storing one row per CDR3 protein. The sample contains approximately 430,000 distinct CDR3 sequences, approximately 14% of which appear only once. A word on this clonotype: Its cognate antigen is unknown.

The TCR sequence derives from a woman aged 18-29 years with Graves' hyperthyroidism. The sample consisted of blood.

The CDR3, as DNA: TGCGCCAGCAGCCAAGGCCAACTAGCGGAGGCCAATGAGCAGTTCTTC. This translates into CASSQGQLAEANEQFF. The chain is built from TRBV4-3 and TRBJ2-1; 8 nucleotides match TRBD2. Trimming cost V 1 base and J 6 bases; bases outside gene matches: 8. Germline CDR1 is LGHNA and CDR2 is YSLEER. The CDR3 extends over 16 amino acids.